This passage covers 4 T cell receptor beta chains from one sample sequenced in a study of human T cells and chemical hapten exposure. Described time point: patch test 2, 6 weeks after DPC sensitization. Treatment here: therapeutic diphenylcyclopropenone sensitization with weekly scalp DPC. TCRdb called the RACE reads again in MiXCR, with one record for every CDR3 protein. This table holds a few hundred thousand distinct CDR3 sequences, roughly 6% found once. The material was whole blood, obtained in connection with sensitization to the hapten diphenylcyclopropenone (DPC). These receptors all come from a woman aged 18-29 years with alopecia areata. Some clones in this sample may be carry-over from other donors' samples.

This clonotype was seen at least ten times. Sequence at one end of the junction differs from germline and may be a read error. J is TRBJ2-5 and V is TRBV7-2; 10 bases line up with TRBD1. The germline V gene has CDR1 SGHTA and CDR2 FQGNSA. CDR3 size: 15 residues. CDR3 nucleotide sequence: TGTGCCAGCAGCCCTCGACAGGGGGCGCAAGAAACCCAGTACTTC. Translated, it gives CASSPRQGAQETQYF.

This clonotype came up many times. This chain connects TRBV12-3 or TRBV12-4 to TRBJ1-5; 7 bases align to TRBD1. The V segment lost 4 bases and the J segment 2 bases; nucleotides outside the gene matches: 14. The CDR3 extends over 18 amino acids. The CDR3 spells CASSSGRGGVGGNQPQHF. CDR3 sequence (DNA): TGTGCCAGCAGTTCCGGCAGGGGGGGAGTCGGTGGCAATCAGCCCCAGCATTTT.

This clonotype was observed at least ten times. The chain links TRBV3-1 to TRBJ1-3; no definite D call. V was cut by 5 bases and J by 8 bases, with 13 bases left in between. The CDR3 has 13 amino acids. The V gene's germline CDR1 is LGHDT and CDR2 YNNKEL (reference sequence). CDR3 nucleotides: TGTGCCAGCAGCTTGGTTAGAGTGGACACCATATATTTT. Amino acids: CASSLVRVDTIYF.

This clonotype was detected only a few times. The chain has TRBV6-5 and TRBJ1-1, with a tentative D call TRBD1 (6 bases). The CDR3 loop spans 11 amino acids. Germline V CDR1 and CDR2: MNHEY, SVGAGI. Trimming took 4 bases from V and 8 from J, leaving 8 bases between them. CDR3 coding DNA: TGTGCCAGCAGTTCCGACAGGGAAGCTTTCTTT. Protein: CASSSDREAFF.